Shown below are 27 T cell receptor beta chains from a single sample sequenced in a study of blood T cell repertoires in COVID-19. TCRdb's copy holds only in-frame clones and misses some; the assay was immunoSEQ multiplex PCR. The sample contains approximately 150,000 clones, 78% of which appear only once. Material for sequencing was peripheral blood. The origin of the receptors is a woman in her sixties or seventies with acute or convalescent COVID-19.

This clone was detected once. The V and J genes are TRBV9 and TRBJ2-5; weak D call: TRBD1 (6 bases). The CDR3 totals 15 residues. V was cut by 0 bases and J by 7 bases, with 16 bases left in between. From germline, CDR1 is SGDLS and CDR2 YYNGEE. CDR3 coding DNA: TGTGCCAGCAGCGTAGAGGGCAGGGGCTCCGGGACCCAGTACTTC. It codes for CASSVEGRGSGTQYF.

The chain has TRBV10-3 and TRBJ2-7; 9 nucleotides align to TRBD1. Unmatched junction bases numbered 3, after V lost 0 bases and J lost 3 bases. The CDR3 length is 15 residues. The germline V gene has CDR1 ENHRY and CDR2 SYGVKD. This chain's CDR3 is CAISESWDRDYEQYF. CDR3 DNA: TGTGCCATCAGTGAGTCATGGGACAGGGACTACGAGCAGTACTTC.

The rearrangement links TRBV27 to TRBJ1-1, with 9 positions matching TRBD1. The CDR3 length is 17 residues. Trimming took 8 bases from V and 0 from J; bases not matched to a gene: 13. Germline assignment: CDR1 MNHEY and CDR2 SMNVEV (reference sequence). DNA of the CDR3: TGTGCCAGCGGGTCCTGGACAGGGGCTCGGATGAACACTGAAGCTTTCTTT. Amino acid sequence: CASGSWTGARMNTEAFF.

This clone was counted only a few times. This rearrangement joins TRBV6-6 to TRBJ2-2; the match to TRBD2 covers 13 bases. The CDR3 totals 17 residues. Germline V gene data show CDR1 as MNHNY and CDR2 as SVGAGI (reference sequence). The J segment lost 4 bases and the V segment lost 5 bases, leaving 7 bases of the junction unmatched. The CDR3 DNA sequence: TGTGCCAGCAGTCCCCCGGGACTAGCGGGACTCACCGGGGAGCTGTTTTTT. It translates to CASSPPGLAGLTGELFF.

V is TRBV10-2 and J is TRBJ2-2, with 12 bases matching TRBD2. This CDR3 comprises 18 residues. V shed 2 bases and J 5 bases; nucleotides not matched to a gene: 9. Germline assignment: CDR1 WSHSY and CDR2 SAAADI. The CDR3 sequence: CASSETRLAGVRTGELFF. The CDR3 region has the DNA TGCGCCAGCAGTGAGACCAGACTAGCGGGAGTGAGAACCGGGGAGCTGTTTTTT.

This clone was counted a single time. The CDR3: CASSSHKRGHNEQFF. The DNA of the CDR3 is TGTGCCAGCAGTTCTCACAAGCGGGGTCACAATGAGCAGTTCTTC. V usage is TRBV27 and J usage is TRBJ2-1, with TRBD2 matching 7 bases. The CDR3 extends over 15 amino acids. J gave up 5 bases and V 4 bases, and 8 bases lay outside the gene matches. Germline V gives CDR1 MNHEY, CDR2 SMNVEV (reference sequence).

The chain is built from TRBV11-2 and TRBJ2-7; TRBD2 is a possible D gene (6 bases). The CDR3 totals 13 residues. Between the trimmed V and J ends, which lost 0 bases and 3 bases, there was a span of 6 bases. Germline loops: CDR1 SGHAT, CDR2 FQNNGV. The CDR3 protein is CASSLEGLYEQYF. CDR3 nucleotides: TGTGCCAGCAGCTTAGAGGGACTCTACGAGCAGTACTTC.

This clone was counted a single time. CDR3 sequence reads: CASSVGSETQETQYF. The CDR3 DNA reads as TGTGCCAGCAGCGTTGGTAGCGAGACGCAAGAGACCCAGTACTTC. The chain links TRBV9 to TRBJ2-5; maybe TRBD2 (5 bases). The CDR3 totals 15 residues. Germline V gene data show CDR1 as SGDLS and CDR2 as YYNGEE. V was trimmed by 2 bases and J by 2 bases, leaving 13 bases between them.

Only one count was recorded for this clone. The chain employs TRBV14 and TRBJ2-1; the match to TRBD1 covers 7 bases. The junction had 15 bases not matched to a gene; V was cut back by 3 bases and J by 7 bases. Germline CDR1 reads SGHDN; CDR2 reads FVKESK. CDR3 size: 17 residues. The CDR3 DNA is TGTGCCAGCAGCCAGGGCTTGGGGACAGTTGTAAAGAATGAGCAGTTCTTC. It codes for CASSQGLGTVVKNEQFF.

V is TRBV19 and J is TRBJ2-1, with TRBD2 matching 8 bases. Germline lookup yields CDR1 LNHDA and CDR2 SQIVND (reference sequence). The ends lost 3 bases at V and 1 base at J; junction bases unmatched: 8. CDR3 length: 17 residues. CDR3 protein: CASSIRTSGGSYNEQFF. For the CDR3, the DNA is TGTGCCAGTAGTATTCGAACCAGCGGGGGATCCTACAATGAGCAGTTCTTC. The complete variable domain, with remaining parts taken from reference TRBV19 and TRBJ2-1, reads DGGITQSPKYLFRKEGQNVTLSCEQNLNHDAMYWYRQDPGQGLRLIYYSQIVNDFQKGDIAEGYSVSREKKESFPLTVTSAQKNPTAFYLCASSIRTSGGSYNEQFFGPGTRLTVL.

This clone was seen only a few times. The J gene is TRBJ1-1, the V gene TRBV30; 8 bases match TRBD1. The CDR3 sequence is 12 residues long. The V gene's germline CDR1 is GTSNPN and CDR2 SVGIG (reference sequence). V gave up 1 base and J gave up 10 bases; unmatched junction bases: 5. For the CDR3, the DNA is TGTGCCTGGAGTGCAGGGGGCCGGGGAGCTTTCTTT. Amino acid sequence: CAWSAGGRGAFF.

The chain links TRBV12-5 to TRBJ2-5; no firm D call. Germline CDR1 is LGHNT and CDR2 is FRNRAP. This CDR3 has 18 residues. The V end lost 2 bases, the J end lost 5 bases, and 24 bases lay between the germline ends. The CDR3: CASGLPPRVGPSGETQYF. The CDR3 coding sequence is TGTGCTAGTGGTTTGCCGCCCCGCGTCGGTCCCTCCGGGGAGACCCAGTACTTC.

About this clone itself: The germline gene is not matched at one end of the junction; a read error may be the cause. J is TRBJ2-4 and V is TRBV20-1; a possible D gene is TRBD2 (6 bases). CDR3 length: 11 amino acids. Looked up from germline, CDR1 is DFQATT and CDR2 is SNEGSKA (reference sequence). This CDR3 is CRAKAGNIQYF. Here the CDR3 DNA reads TGCAGAGCTAAAGCGGGAAACATTCAGTACTTC.

The chain employs TRBV2 and TRBJ2-2, with 9 bases identical to TRBD1. The germline gives CDR1 SNHLY, CDR2 FYNNEI. The V gene end was trimmed by 10 bases and the J gene end by 5 bases; junction bases not matched to a gene: 8. This CDR3 has 14 residues. The CDR3 bases are TGTGCCACAAGGACAGGGGCTTTAACCGGGGAGCTGTTTTTT. Protein sequence: CATRTGALTGELFF.

CDR3 bases: TGCGCCAGCAGCACAACTAGCGTCTCATCAGATACGCAGTATTTT. This sequence encodes CASSTTSVSSDTQYF. V and J are TRBV10-2 and TRBJ2-3, with 7 bases identical to TRBD2. The CDR3 runs to 15 residues. Germline V gives CDR1 WSHSY, CDR2 SAAADI. J was trimmed by 4 bases and V by 6 bases; bases with no gene match: 10.

This rearrangement joins TRBV9 to TRBJ2-7; 9 nucleotides match TRBD2. From germline, CDR1 is SGDLS and CDR2 YYNGEE. V was pared by 4 bases and J by 2 bases, with 7 bases of the junction left unmatched. CDR3 size: 15 residues. The CDR3 DNA reads as TGTGCCAGCAGCCAGGGAGCGGGAGGCGCCTACGAGCAGTACTTC. Its protein product is CASSQGAGGAYEQYF. Variable domain in full (rest from reference TRBV9 and TRBJ2-7): DSGVTQTPKHLITATGQRVTLRCSPRSGDLSVYWYQQSLDQGLQFLIQYYNGEERAKGNILERFSAQQFPDLHSELNLSSLELGDSALYFCASSQGAGGAYEQYFGPGTRLTVT.

The rearrangement links TRBV15 to TRBJ1-5; 9 nucleotides match TRBD1. CDR1 LNHNV and CDR2 YYDKDF come from the germline V gene (reference sequence). Trimming cost V 5 bases and J 6 bases; bases outside gene matches: 8. The CDR3 has 15 residues. CDR3 amino acids: CATSSGQGMGQPQHF. In DNA, the CDR3 is TGTGCCACCAGCTCGGGACAGGGTATGGGTCAGCCCCAGCATTTT.

This clone was counted a single time. V usage is TRBV11-2 and J usage is TRBJ2-5; 7 bases are a match to TRBD1. This CDR3 is 16 amino acids long. CDR1 and CDR2 from the germline V gene are SGHAT and FQNNGV. V lost 3 bases, J lost 2 bases, and 9 bases stayed unmatched. The CDR3 coding sequence is TGTGCCAGCAGCTTGAGTTGGACAGGACCTCAAGAGACCCAGTACTTC. This sequence encodes CASSLSWTGPQETQYF.

The chain carries TRBV6-5 and TRBJ1-2; no clear D gene. The V end lost 7 bases, the J end lost 3 bases, and 9 bases lay between the germline ends. Germline V gene sequence: CDR1 MNHEY, CDR2 SVGAGI. CDR3 size: 12 residues. The CDR3 reads CASKERYYGYTF. The CDR3 DNA follows: TGTGCCAGCAAGGAGCGCTACTATGGCTACACCTTC.

V usage is TRBV27 and J usage is TRBJ1-1; 7 bases map to TRBD1. In germline, CDR1 is MNHEY, CDR2 SMNVEV (reference sequence). The CDR3 loop spans 14 amino acids. V shed 4 bases, J shed 6 bases, and the junction held 8 bases outside the gene matches. CDR3 in amino acids: CASSWGQRGAEAFF. As DNA, the CDR3 is TGTGCCAGCAGTTGGGGACAGCGAGGAGCTGAAGCTTTCTTT.

This chain joins TRBV5-4 and TRBJ2-5, with D possibly being TRBD2 (6 bases). Trimming took off 1 base at V and 5 bases at J, with 12 bases between the two ends. CDR3 length: 14 residues. Per the germline V gene, CDR1 is SGHNT and CDR2 is YYREEE (reference sequence). CDR3 DNA: TGTGCCAGCAGCTTGCTACGGGGGTCGGAGACCCAGTACTTC. Protein: CASSLLRGSETQYF.

The J gene is TRBJ2-7, the V gene TRBV6-6, with 8 bases aligning to TRBD2. The germline V gene encodes CDR1 MNHNY and CDR2 SVGAGI (reference sequence). With V trimmed by 0 bases and J by 3 bases, 7 bases remained unmatched. The CDR3 is 16 amino acids. CDR3 residues: CASSYSSRLAIYEQYF. The CDR3 DNA reads TGTGCCAGCAGTTACTCGTCTCGACTAGCGATCTACGAGCAGTACTTC.

The sample holds one count of this clone. The rearrangement links TRBV11-2 to TRBJ2-5; tentative D call: TRBD2 (5 bases). V gave up 5 bases and J gave up 2 bases, with 12 bases separating them. Germline CDR1 SGHAT, CDR2 FQNNGV. The CDR3 extends over 14 amino acids. The CDR3 protein is CASSRRTVQETQYF. Here the CDR3 DNA reads TGTGCCAGCAGCCGTCGGACTGTTCAAGAGACCCAGTACTTC.

The chain joins TRBV10-2 to TRBJ2-5; D remains unclear. V lost 2 bases and J 5 bases, leaving 3 bases between the germline ends. The CDR3 has 11 amino acids. The germline gives CDR1 WSHSY, CDR2 SAAADI. CDR3 nucleotides: TGCGCCAGCAGTGAGGCGGAGACCCAGTACTTC. This codes for CASSEAETQYF.

J is TRBJ2-7 and V is TRBV5-1, with D tentatively TRBD2 (5 bases). Per germline, CDR1 SGHRS and CDR2 YFSETQ. The length of the CDR3 is 15 residues. The ends were cut back, 0 bases at V and 3 bases at J, with 13 bases in the middle. The DNA of the CDR3 is TGCGCCAGCAGCTTGGCCGTTGGGAGTCTCTACGAGCAGTACTTC. Its protein product is CASSLAVGSLYEQYF.

V usage is TRBV3-1 (or the pseudogene TRBV3-2) and J usage is TRBJ2-7; possibly TRBD2 for D (5 bases). Germline-derived CDR1 and CDR2 are LGHDT and YNNKEL (reference sequence). Between the trimmed V and J ends, which lost 6 bases and 6 bases, there was a span of 9 bases. The CDR3 sequence is 11 residues long. CDR3 amino acids: CASRSTSEQYF. The CDR3, as DNA: TGTGCCAGCAGGAGTACTAGCGAGCAGTACTTC.

CDR3 coding DNA: TGTGCCACCAGTGAATATAGCAATCAGCCCCAGCATTTT. It is translated as CATSEYSNQPQHF. The rearrangement joins TRBV24-1 to TRBJ1-5; D not resolved. Germline V lookup: CDR1 KGHDR, CDR2 SFDVKD. This CDR3 comprises 13 residues. V gave up 4 bases and J gave up 0 bases, with 3 bases separating them.